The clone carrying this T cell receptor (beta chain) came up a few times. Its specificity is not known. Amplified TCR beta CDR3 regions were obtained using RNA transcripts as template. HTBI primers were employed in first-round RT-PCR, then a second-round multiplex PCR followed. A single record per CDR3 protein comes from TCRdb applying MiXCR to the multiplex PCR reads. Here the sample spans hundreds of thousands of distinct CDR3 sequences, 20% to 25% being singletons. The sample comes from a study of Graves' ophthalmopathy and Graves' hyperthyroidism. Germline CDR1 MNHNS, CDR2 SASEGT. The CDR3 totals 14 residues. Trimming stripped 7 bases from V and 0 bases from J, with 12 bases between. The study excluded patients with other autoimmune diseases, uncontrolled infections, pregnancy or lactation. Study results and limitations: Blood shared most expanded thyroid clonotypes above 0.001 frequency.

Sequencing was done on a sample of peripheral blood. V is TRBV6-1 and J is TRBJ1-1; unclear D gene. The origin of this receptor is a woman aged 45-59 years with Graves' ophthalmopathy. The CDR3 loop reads CASKGSGMNTEAFF. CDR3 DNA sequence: TGTGCCAGCAAGGGCAGCGGTATGAACACTGAAGCTTTCTTT.